This passage covers 15 T cell receptor beta chains from one sample sequenced in a study of human T cells and chemical hapten exposure. Documented time point: patch test 2, 6 weeks after DPC sensitization. Regarding treatment: therapeutic diphenylcyclopropenone sensitization with weekly scalp DPC. TCRdb called the RACE reads again in MiXCR, with one record for every CDR3 protein. The table lists some 44,000 distinct CDR3 sequences, 8.5% to 10% of them singletons. This specimen consisted of whole blood, obtained in connection with sensitization to the hapten diphenylcyclopropenone (DPC). Source of these receptors: a woman aged 40 to 50 with alopecia areata. Some clones in this sample may be carry-over from other donors' samples.

This clonotype was counted ten times or more. The chain recombines TRBV12-3 or TRBV12-4 with TRBJ1-5; 8 positions match TRBD1. V dropped 7 bases and J dropped 5; count of bases not matched to a gene: 10. The CDR3 runs to 15 residues. For the CDR3, the DNA is TGTGCCAGCACCTTGGGCAGGGGGCAGGATCAGCCCCAGCATTTT. Residues: CASTLGRGQDQPQHF.

This clonotype was observed at least ten times. This sequence joins TRBV6-2 or TRBV6-3 and TRBJ1-5, with 9 positions matching TRBD1. Germline V CDR1 and CDR2: MNHEY, SVGEGT. Unmatched junction bases numbered 9, after V lost 8 bases and J lost 4 bases. This CDR3 is built from 15 residues. CDR3 in amino acids: CASGMPGTGNQPQHF. Here the CDR3 DNA reads TGTGCCAGCGGTATGCCCGGGACAGGGAATCAGCCCCAGCATTTT.

The rearrangement joins TRBV7-3 to TRBJ2-3; tentatively, D is TRBD2 (6 bases). In germline, CDR1 is SGHTA, CDR2 FQGTGA. This CDR3 contains 17 residues. V lost 2 bases and J lost 0, with 15 bases in between. The CDR3 DNA follows: TGTGCCAGCAGCTTAGGGCCCAGCGGGTTAAGCACAGATACGCAGTATTTT. Translation gives CASSLGPSGLSTDTQYF.

This clonotype was counted ten times or more. The rearrangement joins TRBV18 to TRBJ1-1; a weak D match, TRBD1 (6 bases). V was cut by 0 bases and J by 4 bases, with 18 bases left in between. Germline CDR1 is KGHSH and CDR2 is LQKENI. The CDR3 extends over 17 amino acids. CDR3 loop: CASSPPGRGARGTEAFF. DNA of the CDR3: TGTGCCAGCTCACCACCTGGTCGGGGGGCGCGGGGCACTGAAGCTTTCTTT.

The sample holds many counts of this clonotype. The CDR3 is CASSQWTTDTDTQYF. The CDR3 coding sequence is TGTGCCAGCAGCCAATGGACAACGGACACAGATACGCAGTATTTT. This chain uses TRBV11-2 with TRBJ2-3, with a weak D call TRBD1 (5 bases). Germline V gives CDR1 SGHAT, CDR2 FQNNGV. The germline V and J ends were trimmed by 5 bases and 2 bases, with 14 bases remaining between them. CDR3 length equals 15 residues.

This clonotype came up many times. This chain uses TRBV2 with TRBJ2-3; perhaps TRBD1 as D (6 bases). V lost 5 bases and J lost 0, with 21 bases in between. Germline-derived CDR1 and CDR2 are SNHLY and FYNNEI. The CDR3 consists of 18 residues. CDR3 in DNA: TGTGCCAGCAGTAGAGGGGGTACTATATTACCTAGCACAGATACGCAGTATTTT. Its protein is CASSRGGTILPSTDTQYF.

In this sample, this clonotype turned up many times. The V and J genes are TRBV12-3 or TRBV12-4 and TRBJ1-4; 7 positions match TRBD1. This CDR3 region has 15 residues. The V segment lost 4 bases and the J segment 5 bases; nucleotides outside the gene matches: 7. CDR3 DNA sequence: TGTGCCAGCAGTTCATCGACAGGGAGGAATGAAAAACTGTTTTTT. Amino acid sequence: CASSSSTGRNEKLFF.

There are many counts of this clonotype. V usage is TRBV12-3 or TRBV12-4 and J usage is TRBJ1-6; D ambiguous. Trimming removed 8 bases at V and 6 bases at J, with 17 bases between. The CDR3 consists of 15 residues. For the CDR3, the DNA is TGTGCCAGCCGGACGGATGCGATACTTAATTCACCCCTCCACTTT. It yields the protein CASRTDAILNSPLHF.

This clonotype was seen repeatedly, ten times or more. In DNA form, the CDR3 reads TGTGCCAGCAGTAACAGGGATCTCTATGGCTACACCTTC. The encoded protein is CASSNRDLYGYTF. The chain is built from TRBV11-2 and TRBJ1-2; weak D call: TRBD1 (6 bases). V was trimmed by 6 bases and J by 4 bases, leaving 12 bases between them. Germline-derived CDR1 and CDR2 are SGHAT and FQNNGV. This CDR3 is built from 13 residues.

This clonotype was counted only a few times. The chain uses TRBV30 and TRBJ1-2; D possibly corresponds to TRBD1 (5 bases). V was pared by 1 base and J by 4 bases, with 13 bases between. The length of the CDR3 is 14 residues. Germline CDR1 is GTSNPN and CDR2 is SVGIG (reference sequence). DNA of the CDR3: TGTGCCTGGAGTGGACAGAATGGGGGCTATGGCTACACCTTC. Translation gives CAWSGQNGGYGYTF.

This clonotype was seen many times. The chain combines TRBV29-1 with TRBJ2-7; D tentatively reads TRBD1 or TRBD2 (5 bases each). Deletions cut 6 bases from V and 3 bases from J, with 12 bases between. The length of the CDR3 is 12 residues. Germline V gives CDR1 SQVTM, CDR2 ANQGSEA. The CDR3 loop is CSVRDPGYEQYF. For the CDR3, the DNA is TGCAGCGTCCGGGACCCGGGCTACGAGCAGTACTTC.

This clonotype has ten or more counts. This chain joins TRBV2 and TRBJ2-7; 12 bases match TRBD1. The CDR3 extends over 15 amino acids. V gave up 2 bases and J gave up 4 bases; unmatched junction bases: 3. The germline V gene has CDR1 SNHLY and CDR2 FYNNEI. CDR3 bases: TGTGCCAGCAGTGAAACGGGACAGGGGGCTTACGAGCAGTACTTC. This gives the protein CASSETGQGAYEQYF.

This clonotype has only a few counts. The genes are TRBV19 and TRBJ1-5; D not certain. Germline V gene data show CDR1 as LNHDA and CDR2 as SQIVND (reference sequence). This CDR3 is 13 amino acids long. Trimming left V 1 base short and J 3 bases short, with 4 bases between. The CDR3 loop is CASSIGANQPQHF. CDR3 nucleotides: TGTGCCAGTAGTATAGGGGCCAATCAGCCCCAGCATTTT.

This clonotype was detected ten times or more. The chain combines TRBV2 with TRBJ1-2; TRBD1 agrees at 7 bases. The CDR3 is 13 residues long. V shed 4 bases, J shed 4 bases, and the junction held 3 bases outside the gene matches. Germline lookup yields CDR1 SNHLY and CDR2 FYNNEI. CDR3 protein: CASSGTGPYGYTF. The CDR3 DNA reads TGTGCCAGCAGTGGGACAGGCCCCTATGGCTACACCTTC.

This clonotype was seen many times. The chain uses TRBV10-3 and TRBJ2-3; possible D gene TRBD2, 6 bases. CDR1 ENHRY and CDR2 SYGVKD come from the germline V gene. With 10 bases removed from V and 10 bases from J, the gap between germline ends came to 21 bases. CDR3 length equals 13 residues. This CDR3 is CATEGTLPVAQYF. As DNA, the CDR3 is TGTGCCACGGAGGGGACCCTCCCGGTTGCGCAGTATTTT.